Listed here are 10 T cell receptor beta chains from one sample, sequenced in a study of cytomegalovirus exposure and HLA in healthy donors. TCRdb's table, derived via immunoSEQ multiplex PCR, lists solely in-frame clones and lacks some. The sample gives about 100,000 clones, about 85% of which show up once; over 2.5% is in the top ten. The specimen sequenced was PBMCs. These receptors were collected from a woman aged 18-30 years in good health and CMV-seronegative.

V gene TRBV10-3 combines with J gene TRBJ2-7; 8 positions match TRBD1. This CDR3 is 15 amino acids long. CDR1 is ENHRY, CDR2 SYGVKD, per germline. After removal of 3 bases from V and 4 bases from J, the junction contained 8 bases not matched to a gene. The CDR3 DNA is TGTGCCATCAGTGACCCGGGACAGGAAGAATACGAGCAGTACTTC. This sequence encodes CAISDPGQEEYEQYF.

This clone showed up just a few times. The chain combines TRBV11-1 with TRBJ2-7; no clear D gene. CDR3 length: 11 residues. V dropped 4 bases and J dropped 3 bases, with 4 bases sitting between them. Germline assignment: CDR1 SGHAT and CDR2 FQDESV (reference sequence). The CDR3 region is CASSSFYEQYF. The CDR3 DNA reads TGTGCCAGCAGCTCCTTCTACGAGCAGTACTTC.

In this sample, this clone turned up a few times. The gene calls are TRBV7-8 and TRBJ1-2; the D is unclear. The CDR3 is 13 amino acids. Germline V lookup: CDR1 SGHVS, CDR2 FQNEAQ. Trimming pared 1 base from V and 4 bases from J, leaving 7 bases between. CDR3 DNA sequence: TGTGCCAGCAGCTTAGAACGGAGCTATGGCTACACCTTC. Translating it yields CASSLERSYGYTF. Full variable domain (remainder filled in from reference TRBV7-8 and TRBJ1-2): GAGVSQSPRYKVAKRGQDVALRCDPISGHVSLFWYQQALGQGPEFLTYFQNEAQLDKSGLPSDRFFAERPEGSVSTLKIQRTQQEDSAVYLCASSLERSYGYTFGSGTRLTVV.

The genes are TRBV2 and TRBJ1-5; unclear D gene. Germline CDR1 is SNHLY and CDR2 is FYNNEI. There are 15 residues in the CDR3. V lost 0 bases to trimming and J lost 9 bases, with 15 bases between them. The CDR3 bases are TGTGCCAGCAGTGAAGCTTGGTTCGGGGTTCGGCCCCAGCATTTT. It is translated as CASSEAWFGVRPQHF.

The chain combines TRBV7-8 with TRBJ2-3, with 7 bases matching TRBD2. With 1 base clipped from V and 1 base from J, the junction kept 8 bases outside the gene matches. The CDR3 length is 17 residues. Germline V gives CDR1 SGHVS, CDR2 FQNEAQ. CDR3 region: CASSLGFSAGGTDTQYF. As DNA, the CDR3 is TGTGCCAGCAGCTTAGGTTTCTCGGCGGGGGGCACAGATACGCAGTATTTT.

The J gene is TRBJ1-5, the V gene TRBV2, with 9 bases matching TRBD1. Germline values: CDR1 SNHLY, CDR2 FYNNEI. CDR3 length equals 15 residues. The V segment lost 6 bases and the J segment 3 bases; nucleotides outside the gene matches: 6. The DNA for the CDR3 is TGTGCCAGCAGCCCCGGGACAGGGATCAATCAGCCCCAGCATTTT. Translation: CASSPGTGINQPQHF. The complete variable domain, with remaining parts taken from reference TRBV2 and TRBJ1-5, reads EPEVTQTPSHQVTQMGQEVILRCVPISNHLYFYWYRQILGQKVEFLVSFYNNEISEKSEIFDDQFSVERPDGSNFTLKIRSTKLEDSAMYFCASSPGTGINQPQHFGDGTRLSIL.

This chain links TRBV10-2 with TRBJ2-4; TRBD1 aligns across 7 bases. V trimming: 2 bases; J trimming: 0 bases; junction bases outside the gene matches: 10. The CDR3 has 18 amino acids. CDR1 is WSHSY, CDR2 SAAADI, per germline. DNA of the CDR3: TGCGCCAGCAGTGAGAGGCAGGGGGTGGATCTAGCCAAAAACATTCAGTACTTC. Its protein is CASSERQGVDLAKNIQYF.

The chain joins TRBV5-4 to TRBJ1-4, with D unresolved. Deletions cut 1 base from V and 0 bases from J, with 10 bases between. This CDR3 contains 16 residues. Germline V gives CDR1 SGHNT, CDR2 YYREEE (reference sequence). The CDR3 bases are TGTGCCAGCAGCTTGACGCGGGAGGCAACTAATGAAAAACTGTTTTTT. Its protein is CASSLTREATNEKLFF.

V and J are TRBV25-1 and TRBJ2-2, with D possibly matching TRBD2 (6 bases). Germline values: CDR1 MGHDK, CDR2 SYGVNS. The CDR3 loop spans 15 amino acids. Trimming removed 4 bases from V and 6 bases from J, with 15 bases in between. CDR3 in amino acids: CASSVGGAPAGELFF. The CDR3 DNA follows: TGTGCCAGCAGTGTCGGAGGGGCCCCTGCCGGGGAGCTGTTTTTT.

This clone appeared once. This chain uses TRBV7-8 with TRBJ1-5, with 8 bases fitting TRBD1. Germline V gives CDR1 SGHVS, CDR2 FQNEAQ. Unmatched junction bases numbered 7, after V lost 4 bases and J lost 5 bases. The CDR3 loop spans 15 amino acids. For the CDR3, the DNA is TGTGCCAGCAGCTCGCCTGGGACAGGATATCAGCCCCAGCATTTT. As protein: CASSSPGTGYQPQHF.